Each of the 15 T cell receptor beta chains below was sequenced from the same sample in a study of regulatory T cells in long-lasting Graves disease. Combining iRepertoire HTBI primers with Arm-PCR of CDR3 regions, the authors built TCR beta libraries. TCRdb redid the calling of the multiplex PCR reads with MiXCR, one entry per CDR3 protein. The sample shows about 400,000 distinct CDR3 sequences, roughly a sixth of them seen only once. Specified time point: newly diagnosed GD, antithyroid drugs for less than 3 months. TCR sequences were obtained from RNA taken from PBMCs. Sequencing used peripheral blood mononuclear cells (PBMCs), obtained at new diagnosis, from a patient treated with antithyroid drugs. All receptors come from a female donor with Graves disease.

This clonotype was counted a single time. This rearrangement joins TRBV5-1 to TRBJ2-1; 11 bases align to TRBD1. Germline-derived CDR1 and CDR2 are SGHRS and YFSETQ. The CDR3 is 16 residues long. V lost 4 bases and J lost 6; bases outside the gene matches: 9. This CDR3 reads CASSLIGQGASNEQFF. CDR3 sequence (DNA): TGCGCCAGCAGCCTGATTGGACAGGGGGCAAGCAATGAGCAGTTCTTC. Full variable domain (missing parts from reference TRBV5-1 and TRBJ2-1): KAGVTQTPRYLIKTRGQQVTLSCSPISGHRSVSWYQQTPGQGLQFLFEYFSETQRNKGNFPGRFSGRQFSNSRSEMNVSTLELGDSALYLCASSLIGQGASNEQFFGPGTRLTVL.

This clonotype was observed many times. The chain uses TRBV7-2 and TRBJ1-5; the D gene is possibly TRBD1 (6 bases). The CDR3 runs 15 residues. Germline V lookup: CDR1 SGHTA, CDR2 FQGNSA. The V end was cut by 5 bases, the J end by 7 bases, with 18 bases between. As DNA, the CDR3 is TGTGCCAGCAGCACTCGAATCAGCCAGGGGCAGCCCCAGCATTTT. This codes for CASSTRISQGQPQHF.

This clonotype was seen only a few times. The chain couples TRBV20-1 to TRBJ1-6; TRBD1 is a possible D gene (6 bases). Germline CDR1 reads DFQATT; CDR2 reads SNEGSKA (reference sequence). This CDR3 spans 13 amino acids. The V gene lost 5 bases and the J gene lost 7 bases, with 12 bases spanning the gap. The DNA for the CDR3 is TGCAGTGCTTCCCGGGACACCAATTCACCCCTCCACTTT. Its translation is CSASRDTNSPLHF.

This clonotype was picked up a small number of times. The genes are TRBV7-9 and TRBJ2-7; D remains unclear. V was shortened by 4 bases and J by 2 bases, with 12 bases between the two germline ends. Germline-derived CDR1 and CDR2 are SEHNR and FQNEAQ (reference sequence). The CDR3 length is 14 residues. The CDR3 DNA sequence: TGTGCCAGCAGCTCCCCCCCGGGCGCCTACGAGCAGTACTTC. Its translation is CASSSPPGAYEQYF.

The J gene is TRBJ1-2, the V gene TRBV2; D might be TRBD1 (5 bases). V was shortened by 4 bases and J by 4 bases, with 22 bases between the two germline ends. The CDR3 sequence is 17 residues long. Germline V gene lookup returns CDR1 SNHLY and CDR2 FYNNEI. CDR3 loop: CASSVPKSAGTSYGYTF. The CDR3 DNA is TGTGCCAGCAGTGTCCCAAAATCAGCCGGGACCTCCTATGGCTACACCTTC. The variable domain in full, completed from reference TRBV2 and TRBJ1-2, reads EPEVTQTPSHQVTQMGQEVILRCVPISNHLYFYWYRQILGQKVEFLVSFYNNEISEKSEIFDDQFSVERPDGSNFTLKIRSTKLEDSAMYFCASSVPKSAGTSYGYTFGSGTRLTVV.

This clonotype came up once. V usage is TRBV27 and J usage is TRBJ2-7; TRBD2 matches at 7 bases. Per the germline V gene, CDR1 is MNHEY and CDR2 is SMNVEV (reference sequence). The CDR3 sequence is 15 residues long. With 0 bases clipped from V and 2 bases from J, the junction kept 4 bases outside the gene matches. Written as DNA, the CDR3 is TGTGCCAGCAGTTTATCTGGGCGGGAGACCTACGAGCAGTACTTC. Its protein product is CASSLSGRETYEQYF.

This clonotype has only a few counts. The chain employs TRBV14 and TRBJ2-3; 8 bases are a match to TRBD2. This CDR3 is 15 amino acids long. V trimming: 0 bases; J trimming: 5 bases; junction bases outside the gene matches: 4. The germline gives CDR1 SGHDN, CDR2 FVKESK. The CDR3 here is CASSQDSGSQDTQYF. DNA for the CDR3: TGTGCCAGCAGCCAAGACAGCGGGAGTCAAGATACGCAGTATTTT.

This clonotype was counted ten times or more. The chain combines TRBV7-3 with TRBJ2-2; weak D call: TRBD2 (6 bases). Germline V gives CDR1 SGHTA, CDR2 FQGTGA. The CDR3 is 13 residues long. V lost 3 bases and J 6 bases, leaving 8 bases between the germline ends. CDR3 amino acids: CASSFGGPGELFF. DNA for the CDR3: TGTGCCAGCAGCTTCGGGGGTCCCGGGGAGCTGTTTTTT.

This clonotype was counted at least ten times. In DNA, the CDR3 is TGCGCCAGCAGCTTGGAGCGGTCTAGCACAGATACGCAGTATTTT. Amino acid sequence: CASSLERSSTDTQYF. V usage is TRBV5-1 and J usage is TRBJ2-3; D possibly corresponds to TRBD2 (5 bases). Trimming took 0 bases from V and 0 from J, leaving 8 bases between them. The CDR3 consists of 15 residues. The germline CDR1 and CDR2 sequences are SGHRS and YFSETQ. Full variable domain (outside the CDR3, taken from reference TRBV5-1 and TRBJ2-3): KAGVTQTPRYLIKTRGQQVTLSCSPISGHRSVSWYQQTPGQGLQFLFEYFSETQRNKGNFPGRFSGRQFSNSRSEMNVSTLELGDSALYLCASSLERSSTDTQYFGPGTRLTVL.

This clonotype turned up a few times. With only one base between it and a far larger clone, this is likely a read error. The chain combines TRBV7-6 with TRBJ1-1, with 10 bases that match TRBD1. V dropped 6 bases and J dropped 5; count of bases not matched to a gene: 9. The CDR3 contains 15 residues. Germline V CDR1 and CDR2: SGHVS, FNYEAQ. CDR3 nucleotide sequence: TGTGCCAGCAGGCCCATGGGACAGGGGATGACTGAAGCTTTCTTT. Translated: CASRPMGQGMTEAFF.

The sample holds many counts of this clonotype. J is TRBJ1-2 and V is TRBV2; 7 bases align to TRBD1. From germline, CDR1 is SNHLY and CDR2 FYNNEI. V lost 4 bases, J lost 0 bases, and 2 bases stayed unmatched. This CDR3 contains 14 residues. CDR3 region: CASSGTGSNYGYTF. DNA for the CDR3: TGTGCCAGCAGTGGGACAGGTTCTAACTATGGCTACACCTTC.

This clonotype was observed a few times. The chain combines TRBV4-1 with TRBJ1-3; 7 bases fit TRBD1. CDR1 MGHRA and CDR2 YSYEKL come from the germline V gene. This CDR3 is 15 amino acids long. V lost 4 bases, J lost 0 bases, and 3 bases stayed unmatched. The CDR3 here is CASSPRDSSGNTIYF. The DNA for the CDR3 is TGCGCCAGCAGCCCACGGGACAGCTCTGGAAACACCATATATTTT.

The table lists this clonotype with many counts. In DNA, the CDR3 is TGTGCCAGCAGTCCCCGGGGGACGGGGTACACAGATACGCAGTATTTT. As protein: CASSPRGTGYTDTQYF. J is TRBJ2-3 and V is TRBV12-3 or TRBV12-4, with a possible D match to TRBD2 (6 bases). The CDR3 runs 16 residues. Trimming pared 5 bases from V and 2 bases from J, leaving 17 bases between.

In its sample, this clonotype was seen many times. The chain links TRBV11-3 to TRBJ2-7; unclear D gene. The CDR3 runs 14 residues. V dropped 5 bases and J dropped 1 base, with 12 bases sitting between them. In germline, CDR1 is SGHNT, CDR2 YENEEA. CDR3 coding DNA: TGTGCCAGCAGCCCCGCGGCCGGTTCCTACGAGCAGTACTTC. Translating it yields CASSPAAGSYEQYF.

The table lists this clonotype with many counts. The chain combines TRBV11-2 with TRBJ2-7, with a tentative D call TRBD2 (5 bases). V was pared by 2 bases and J by 7 bases, with 18 bases between. The CDR3 covers 15 residues. Germline assignment: CDR1 SGHAT and CDR2 FQNNGV. For the CDR3, the DNA is TGTGCCAGCAGCTTATCGGGCGGGCCTTGGGGTGAGCAGTACTTC. Translation: CASSLSGGPWGEQYF.